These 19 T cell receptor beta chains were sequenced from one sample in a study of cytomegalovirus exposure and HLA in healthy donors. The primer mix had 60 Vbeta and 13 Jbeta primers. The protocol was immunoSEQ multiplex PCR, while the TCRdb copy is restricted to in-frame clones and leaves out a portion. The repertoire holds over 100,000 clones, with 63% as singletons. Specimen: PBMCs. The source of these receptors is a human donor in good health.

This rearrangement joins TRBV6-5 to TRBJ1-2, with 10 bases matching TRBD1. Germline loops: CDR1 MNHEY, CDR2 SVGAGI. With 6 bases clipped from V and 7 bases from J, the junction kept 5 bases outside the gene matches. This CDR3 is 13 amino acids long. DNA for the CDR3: TGTGCCAGCAGAGGGACAGGGGATGGTGGCTACACCTTC. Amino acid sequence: CASRGTGDGGYTF.

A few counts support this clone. DNA of the CDR3: TGTGCCAGCAGCCCGAACCGAGGGCTCTACAATGAGCAGTTCTTC. Its translation is CASSPNRGLYNEQFF. The chain joins TRBV13 to TRBJ2-1; possibly TRBD2 for D (5 bases). The germline V gene has CDR1 PRHDT and CDR2 FYEKMQ (reference sequence). This CDR3 has 15 residues. V was clipped by 5 bases and J by 3 bases, with 14 bases between them. Using reference TRBV13 and TRBJ2-1 for the parts outside the CDR3, the full variable domain is AAGVIQSPRHLIKEKRETATLKCYPIPRHDTVYWYQQGPGQDPQFLISFYEKMQSDKGSIPDRFSAQQFSDYHSELNMSSLELGDSALYFCASSPNRGLYNEQFFGPGTRLTVL.

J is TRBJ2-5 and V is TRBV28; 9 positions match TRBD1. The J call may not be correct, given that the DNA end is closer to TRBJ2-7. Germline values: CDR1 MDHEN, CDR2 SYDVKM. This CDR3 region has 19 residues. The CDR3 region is CASRPTPRDRAFLSYEQYF. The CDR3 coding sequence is TGTGCCAGCAGACCGACCCCTCGGGACAGGGCTTTTCTCTCCTACGAGCAGTACTTC.

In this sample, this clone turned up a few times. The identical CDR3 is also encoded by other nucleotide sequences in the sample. CDR3 sequence: CASSPAGTGGAGTEAFF. The CDR3 nucleotides are TGTGCCAGCAGCCCCGCAGGGACAGGGGGCGCGGGGACTGAAGCTTTCTTT. The rearrangement links TRBV7-9 to TRBJ1-1, with 12 bases identical to TRBD1. Looked up from germline, CDR1 is SEHNR and CDR2 is FQNEAQ (reference sequence). The CDR3 has 17 residues. Trimming at V came to 5 bases and at J to 5 bases, leaving 12 bases not matched to a gene.

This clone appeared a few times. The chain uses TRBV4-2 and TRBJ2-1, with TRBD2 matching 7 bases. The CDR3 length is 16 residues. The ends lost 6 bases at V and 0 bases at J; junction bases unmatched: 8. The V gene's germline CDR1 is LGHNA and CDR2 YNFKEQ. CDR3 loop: CASRRGGGSSYNEQFF. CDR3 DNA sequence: TGTGCCAGCAGACGGGGCGGCGGGAGCTCCTACAATGAGCAGTTCTTC.

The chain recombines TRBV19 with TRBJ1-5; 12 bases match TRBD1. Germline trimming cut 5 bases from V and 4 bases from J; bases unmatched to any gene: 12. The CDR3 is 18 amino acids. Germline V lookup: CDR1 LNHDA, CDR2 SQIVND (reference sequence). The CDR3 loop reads CASSSSLGQGARNQPQHF. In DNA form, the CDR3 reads TGTGCCAGTAGTTCATCACTGGGACAGGGGGCTAGGAATCAGCCCCAGCATTTT.

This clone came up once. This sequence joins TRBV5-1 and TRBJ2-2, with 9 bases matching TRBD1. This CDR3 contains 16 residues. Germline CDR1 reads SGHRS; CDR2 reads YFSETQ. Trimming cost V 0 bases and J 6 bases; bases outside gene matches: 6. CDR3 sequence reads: CASSLGGTGYAGELFF. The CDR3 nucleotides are TGCGCCAGCAGCTTGGGGGGGACAGGGTACGCCGGGGAGCTGTTTTTT.

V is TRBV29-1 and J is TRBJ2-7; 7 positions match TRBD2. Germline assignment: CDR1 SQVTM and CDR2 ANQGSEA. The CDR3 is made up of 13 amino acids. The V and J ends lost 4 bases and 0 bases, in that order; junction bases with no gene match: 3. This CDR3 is CSVGSGASYEQYF. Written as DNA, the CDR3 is TGCAGCGTTGGAAGCGGGGCCTCCTACGAGCAGTACTTC.

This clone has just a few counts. The DNA of the CDR3 is TGTGCCAGCAGCCCCGGGACAGGGTTCACTGAAGCTTTCTTT. As protein: CASSPGTGFTEAFF. This chain uses TRBV7-9 with TRBJ1-1; TRBD1 aligns across 9 bases. V shed 5 bases, J shed 4 bases, and the junction held 5 bases outside the gene matches. The CDR3 is 14 amino acids. Germline CDR1 is SEHNR and CDR2 is FQNEAQ (reference sequence).

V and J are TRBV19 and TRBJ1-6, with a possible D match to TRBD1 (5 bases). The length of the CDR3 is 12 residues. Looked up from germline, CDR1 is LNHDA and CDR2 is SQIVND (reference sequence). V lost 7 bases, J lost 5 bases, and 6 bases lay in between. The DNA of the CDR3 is TGTGCCAGTAAGGGGAATAATTCACCCCTCCACTTT. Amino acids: CASKGNNSPLHF.

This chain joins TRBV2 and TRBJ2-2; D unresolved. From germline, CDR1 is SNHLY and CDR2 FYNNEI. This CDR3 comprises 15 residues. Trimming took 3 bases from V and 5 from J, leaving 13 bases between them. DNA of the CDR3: TGTGCCAGCAGTGACAGTGTATCGCGGACCGGGGAGCTGTTTTTT. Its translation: CASSDSVSRTGELFF.

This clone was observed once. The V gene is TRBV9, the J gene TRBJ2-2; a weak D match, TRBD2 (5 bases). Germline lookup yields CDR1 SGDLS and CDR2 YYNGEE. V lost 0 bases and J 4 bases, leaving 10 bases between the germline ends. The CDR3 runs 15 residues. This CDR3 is CASSVGLSTTGELFF. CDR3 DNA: TGTGCCAGCAGCGTAGGACTATCAACCACCGGGGAGCTGTTTTTT.

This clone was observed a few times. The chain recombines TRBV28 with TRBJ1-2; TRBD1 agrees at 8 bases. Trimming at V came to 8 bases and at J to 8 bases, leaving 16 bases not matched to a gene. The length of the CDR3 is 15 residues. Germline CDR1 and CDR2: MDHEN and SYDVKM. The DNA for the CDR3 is TGTGCCAGCGTGGGTGGGGGGACAGGCAACTCCGGCTACACCTTC. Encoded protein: CASVGGGTGNSGYTF.

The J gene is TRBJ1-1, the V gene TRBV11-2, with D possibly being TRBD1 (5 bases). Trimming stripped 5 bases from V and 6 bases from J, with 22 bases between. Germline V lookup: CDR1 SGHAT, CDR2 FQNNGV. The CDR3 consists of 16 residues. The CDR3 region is CASSPQGVLSRAEAFF. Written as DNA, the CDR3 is TGTGCCAGCAGCCCGCAAGGGGTCCTCTCTCGAGCTGAAGCTTTCTTT.

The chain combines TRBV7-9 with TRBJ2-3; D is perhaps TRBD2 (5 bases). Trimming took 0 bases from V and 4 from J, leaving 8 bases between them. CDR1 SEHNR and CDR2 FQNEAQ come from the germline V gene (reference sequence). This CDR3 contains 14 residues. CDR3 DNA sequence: TGTGCCAGCAGCTTAGCGGGAGAGGCAGATACGCAGTATTTT. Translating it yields CASSLAGEADTQYF.

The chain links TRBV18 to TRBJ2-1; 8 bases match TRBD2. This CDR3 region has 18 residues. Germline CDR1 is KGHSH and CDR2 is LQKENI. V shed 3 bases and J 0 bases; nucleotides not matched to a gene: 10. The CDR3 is CASSPGTAGVSSYNEQFF. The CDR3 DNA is TGTGCCAGCTCACCGGGAACAGCGGGAGTCAGCTCCTACAATGAGCAGTTCTTC.

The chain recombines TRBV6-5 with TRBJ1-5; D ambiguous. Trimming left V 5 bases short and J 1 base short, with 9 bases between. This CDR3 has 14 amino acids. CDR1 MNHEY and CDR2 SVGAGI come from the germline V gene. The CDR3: CASSTVESNQPQHF. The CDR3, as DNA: TGTGCCAGCAGTACCGTCGAGAGCAATCAGCCCCAGCATTTT.

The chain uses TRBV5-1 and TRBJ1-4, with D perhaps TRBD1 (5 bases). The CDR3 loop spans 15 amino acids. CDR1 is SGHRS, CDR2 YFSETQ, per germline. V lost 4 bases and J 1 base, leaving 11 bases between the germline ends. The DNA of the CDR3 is TGCGCCAGCAGCCGAGGAGGGGTAACTAATGAAAAACTGTTTTTT. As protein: CASSRGGVTNEKLFF.

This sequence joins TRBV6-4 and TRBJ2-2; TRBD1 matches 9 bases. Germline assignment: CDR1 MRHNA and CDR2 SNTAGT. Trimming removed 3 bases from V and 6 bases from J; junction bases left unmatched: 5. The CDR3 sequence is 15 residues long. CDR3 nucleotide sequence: TGTGCCAGCAGTGAGGGACAGGGAAGTTCCGGGGAGCTGTTTTTT. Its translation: CASSEGQGSSGELFF.